One sample yielded the 20 T cell receptor beta chains listed below, sequenced in a study of OX40 agonist ivuxolimab in advanced cancers. Generated by immunoSEQ multiplex PCR, the TCRdb table keeps only in-frame clones and is missing some. The sample comprises 65,000 to 85,000 clones, around 80% of which are singletons, and 2% to 2.5% rests with the top ten. The sample here was CD4+ or CD8+ T cells sorted from blood, taken in a trial of the OX40 agonist ivuxolimab. The origin of the receptors is an adult with an advanced solid tumor such as melanoma, head and neck, liver or kidney cancer.

This chain links TRBV5-1 with TRBJ2-5; D gene ambiguous. In germline, CDR1 is SGHRS, CDR2 YFSETQ. Deletions cut 7 bases from V and 5 bases from J, with 12 bases between. The length of the CDR3 is 12 residues. In DNA form, the CDR3 reads TGCGCCAGCGGAACTGAATTTGAGACCCAGTACTTC. It yields the protein CASGTEFETQYF.

V is TRBV6-5 and J is TRBJ2-7, with 11 bases aligning to TRBD1. The V segment lost 2 bases and the J segment 4 bases; nucleotides outside the gene matches: 4. The CDR3 contains 15 residues. From germline, CDR1 is MNHEY and CDR2 SVGAGI. As DNA, the CDR3 is TGTGCCAGCAGTTACAGGGACAGGGGGAGGTACGAGCAGTACTTC. Residues: CASSYRDRGRYEQYF.

CDR3: CASSLVIGPGELFF. The CDR3 bases are TGTGCCAGCAGCTTAGTGATTGGGCCCGGGGAGCTGTTTTTT. The chain is built from TRBV7-3 and TRBJ2-2; no definite D call. The CDR3 runs to 14 residues. The germline CDR1 and CDR2 sequences are SGHTA and FQGTGA. V shed 2 bases and J shed 6 bases, with 10 bases lying between them.

This clone has just a few counts. The chain is built from TRBV7-3 and TRBJ2-5; D could derive from TRBD1 or TRBD2 (7 bases each). The V and J ends lost 5 bases and 3 bases respectively, with 13 bases between them. This CDR3 region has 14 residues. Per germline, CDR1 SGHTA and CDR2 FQGTGA. The CDR3 loop reads CASSPGGREETQYF. The CDR3 coding sequence is TGTGCCAGCAGCCCAGGGGGGAGGGAAGAGACCCAGTACTTC. Full variable domain (remainder filled in from reference TRBV7-3 and TRBJ2-5): GAGVSQTPSNKVTEKGKYVELRCDPISGHTALYWYRQSLGQGPEFLIYFQGTGAADDSGLPNDRFFAVRPEGSVSTLKIQRTERGDSAVYLCASSPGGREETQYFGPGTRLLVL.

The chain links TRBV20-1 to TRBJ2-7; D unclear. Germline V lookup: CDR1 DFQATT, CDR2 SNEGSKA (reference sequence). The CDR3 runs to 11 residues. V lost 7 bases and J lost 2, with 9 bases in between. The CDR3 DNA reads as TGCAGTGTTCTCTCCACCTACGAGCAGTACTTC. Amino acid sequence: CSVLSTYEQYF.

This chain uses TRBV5-4 with TRBJ1-2, with D possibly matching TRBD1 (5 bases). V lost 4 bases and J 5 bases, leaving 18 bases between the germline ends. The length of the CDR3 is 15 residues. Germline CDR1 SGHNT, CDR2 YYREEE (reference sequence). Here the CDR3 reads CASSPGTLNSYGYTF. In DNA form, the CDR3 reads TGTGCCAGCAGCCCCGGGACCCTAAACTCATATGGCTACACCTTC.

The rearrangement links TRBV5-1 to TRBJ1-2; TRBD1 matches at 8 bases. The CDR3 runs to 15 residues. Trimming cost V 4 bases and J 4 bases; bases outside gene matches: 9. CDR1 and CDR2 from the germline V gene are SGHRS and YFSETQ. The CDR3 is CASSPLAGGPYGYTF. DNA for the CDR3: TGCGCCAGCAGCCCCCTGGCAGGGGGCCCCTATGGCTACACCTTC.

The chain couples TRBV7-9 to TRBJ2-6, with 8 bases that match TRBD2. J was trimmed by 1 base and V by 2 bases; bases with no gene match: 10. CDR1 is SEHNR, CDR2 FQNEAQ, per germline (reference sequence). The CDR3 extends over 19 amino acids. The CDR3: CASSLKFREGLSGANVLTF. The CDR3 DNA reads TGTGCCAGCAGCTTAAAGTTCCGGGAGGGCCTTTCTGGGGCCAACGTCCTGACTTTC.

This chain links TRBV28 with TRBJ1-3; D is ambiguous. CDR3 length: 11 amino acids. Trimming shortened V by 3 bases and J by 7 bases, and 4 bases separated the two germline ends. Germline V gene sequence: CDR1 MDHEN, CDR2 SYDVKM. CDR3 DNA sequence: TGTGCCAGCAGTTTTTTCAACACCATATATTTT. This sequence encodes CASSFFNTIYF.

V usage is TRBV2 and J usage is TRBJ1-3; D gene ambiguous. The CDR3 loop spans 14 amino acids. Trimming removed 1 base at V and 3 bases at J, with 7 bases between. The germline gives CDR1 SNHLY, CDR2 FYNNEI. CDR3 bases: TGTGCCAGCAGTGAAGAGGGTTTTGGAAACACCATATATTTT. Translating gives CASSEEGFGNTIYF. Combining the CDR3 with reference TRBV2 and TRBJ1-3 gives the whole variable domain EPEVTQTPSHQVTQMGQEVILRCVPISNHLYFYWYRQILGQKVEFLVSFYNNEISEKSEIFDDQFSVERPDGSNFTLKIRSTKLEDSAMYFCASSEEGFGNTIYFGEGSWLTVV.

The chain has TRBV29-1 and TRBJ1-2; TRBD1 agrees at 7 bases. J was trimmed by 2 bases and V by 7 bases; bases with no gene match: 19. The CDR3 is made up of 17 amino acids. The germline V gene has CDR1 SQVTM and CDR2 ANQGSEA. CDR3 sequence reads: CSALRTTGTKRNYGYTF. The CDR3 nucleotides are TGCAGCGCCTTACGGACGACAGGGACGAAACGAAACTATGGCTACACCTTC.

The V call is TRBV9, the J call TRBJ1-2; possibly TRBD1 for D (5 bases). V lost 7 bases and J 7 bases, leaving 26 bases between the germline ends. This CDR3 has 16 residues. Germline V gene lookup returns CDR1 SGDLS and CDR2 YYNGEE. The CDR3, as DNA: TGTGCCAGCTTGAAAGGTCAGGGTGCTGGATCTGGTGGCTACACCTTC. As protein: CASLKGQGAGSGGYTF.

The chain uses TRBV4-2 and TRBJ2-7; D perhaps matches TRBD2 (6 bases). The CDR3 sequence is 13 residues long. Trimming removed 5 bases at V and 6 bases at J, with 14 bases between. Per the germline V gene, CDR1 is LGHNA and CDR2 is YNFKEQ. The CDR3, as DNA: TGTGCCAGCAGCTCCCCTGGGGGGAGCGAGCAGTACTTC. It specifies CASSSPGGSEQYF.

V is TRBV5-1 and J is TRBJ2-7; D may be TRBD1 (5 bases). Trimming removed 0 bases from V and 1 base from J, with 11 bases in between. The CDR3 runs to 15 residues. Germline lookup yields CDR1 SGHRS and CDR2 YFSETQ. This chain's CDR3 is CASSLAGPPSYEQYF. DNA for the CDR3: TGCGCCAGCAGCTTGGCAGGGCCCCCTTCCTACGAGCAGTACTTC.

This chain connects TRBV27 to TRBJ2-5; D perhaps matches TRBD1 (6 bases). Germline-derived CDR1 and CDR2 are MNHEY and SMNVEV (reference sequence). This CDR3 comprises 15 residues. Trimming removed 2 bases from V and 6 bases from J, with 16 bases in between. CDR3 amino acids: CASSLGPGAMKTQYF. CDR3 bases: TGTGCCAGCAGTTTAGGTCCAGGGGCGATGAAGACCCAGTACTTC.

The chain combines TRBV5-1 with TRBJ1-2; 7 nucleotides agree with TRBD1. CDR1 is SGHRS and CDR2 is YFSETQ in the germline V gene. J was trimmed by 1 base and V by 2 bases; bases with no gene match: 17. CDR3 length equals 19 residues. The CDR3 reads CASSFPDGRDRDFNYGYTF. The DNA of the CDR3 is TGCGCCAGCAGCTTCCCAGACGGCCGGGACAGAGATTTTAACTATGGCTACACCTTC.

The rearrangement uses TRBV12-5 and TRBJ2-4; D remains ambiguous. The CDR3 loop spans 14 amino acids. Trimming cost V 6 bases and J 0 bases, with 9 bases left between them. CDR1 and CDR2 (germline): LGHNT, FRNRAP. The CDR3 region is CASGGPSAKNIQYF. The CDR3 region has the DNA TGTGCTAGTGGCGGACCGTCAGCCAAAAACATTCAGTACTTC.

J is TRBJ2-3 and V is TRBV6-1; 10 nucleotides align to TRBD1. Per germline, CDR1 MNHNS and CDR2 SASEGT. This CDR3 is 15 amino acids long. V trimming: 11 bases; J trimming: 1 base; junction bases outside the gene matches: 9. CDR3 DNA: TGTGCCGCATCTATCGGGACAGGGGGCACAGATACGCAGTATTTT. Its protein is CAASIGTGGTDTQYF.

V and J are TRBV12-5 and TRBJ2-3; D not resolved. Germline V gene lookup returns CDR1 LGHNT and CDR2 FRNRAP. V was shortened by 4 bases and J by 2 bases, with 10 bases between the two germline ends. The CDR3 spans 14 residues. CDR3 region: CASGSRALTDTQYF. The CDR3 nucleotides are TGTGCTAGTGGTTCCCGGGCCCTCACAGATACGCAGTATTTT.

Only a few counts were recorded for this clone. The rearrangement uses TRBV11-2 and TRBJ2-7; 11 nucleotides agree with TRBD2. The CDR3 sequence is 14 residues long. In germline, CDR1 is SGHAT, CDR2 FQNNGV. Trimming took 7 bases from V and 2 from J; bases not matched to a gene: 4. CDR3 coding DNA: TGTGCCAGCACCGAGACTAGCGGGACCTACGAGCAGTACTTC. Translating it yields CASTETSGTYEQYF. The whole variable domain, filled in from reference TRBV11-2 and TRBJ2-7, reads EAGVAQSPRYKIIEKRQSVAFWCNPISGHATLYWYQQILGQGPKLLIQFQNNGVVDDSQLPKDRFSAERLKGVDSTLKIQPAKLEDSAVYLCASTETSGTYEQYFGPGTRLTVT.